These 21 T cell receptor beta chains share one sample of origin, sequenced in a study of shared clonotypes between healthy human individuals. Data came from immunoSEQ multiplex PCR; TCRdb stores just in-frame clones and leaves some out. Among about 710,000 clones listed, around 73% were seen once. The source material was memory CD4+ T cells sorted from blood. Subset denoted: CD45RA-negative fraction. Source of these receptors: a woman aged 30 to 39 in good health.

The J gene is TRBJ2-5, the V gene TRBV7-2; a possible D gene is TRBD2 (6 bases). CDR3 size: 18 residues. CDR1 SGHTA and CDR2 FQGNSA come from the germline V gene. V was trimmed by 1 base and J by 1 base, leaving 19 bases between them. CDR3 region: CASSLGLSASASQETQYF. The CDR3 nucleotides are TGTGCCAGCAGCTTAGGTTTATCTGCTAGCGCGTCCCAAGAGACCCAGTACTTC.

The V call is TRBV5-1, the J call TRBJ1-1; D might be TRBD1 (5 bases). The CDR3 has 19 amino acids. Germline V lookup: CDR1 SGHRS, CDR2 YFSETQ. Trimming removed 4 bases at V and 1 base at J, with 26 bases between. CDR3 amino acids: CASSPLSSLARASNTEAFF. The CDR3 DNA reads TGCGCCAGCAGCCCCCTCAGTTCTTTGGCCAGGGCATCGAACACTGAAGCTTTCTTT.

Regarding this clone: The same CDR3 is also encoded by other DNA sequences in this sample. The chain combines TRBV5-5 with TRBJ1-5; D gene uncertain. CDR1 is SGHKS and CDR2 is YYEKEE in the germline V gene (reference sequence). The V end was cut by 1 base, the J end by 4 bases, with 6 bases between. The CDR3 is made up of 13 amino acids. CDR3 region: CASSLTVNQPQHF. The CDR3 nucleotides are TGTGCCAGCAGCTTGACAGTGAATCAGCCCCAGCATTTT.

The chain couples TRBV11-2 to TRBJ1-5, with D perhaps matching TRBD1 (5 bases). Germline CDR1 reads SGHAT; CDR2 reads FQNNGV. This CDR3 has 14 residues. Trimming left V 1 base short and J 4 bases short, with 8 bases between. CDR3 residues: CASSLAGENQPQHF. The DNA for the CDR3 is TGTGCCAGCAGCTTAGCGGGGGAGAATCAGCCCCAGCATTTT.

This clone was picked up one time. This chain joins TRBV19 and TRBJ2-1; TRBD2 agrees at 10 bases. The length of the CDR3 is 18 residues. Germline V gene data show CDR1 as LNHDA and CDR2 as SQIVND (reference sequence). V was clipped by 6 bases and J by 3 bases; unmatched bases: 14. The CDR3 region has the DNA TGTGCCAGTAGCAGGGGGGGCGCTAGCGGGAGCGGCTACAATGAGCAGTTCTTC. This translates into CASSRGGASGSGYNEQFF.

Here the CDR3 reads CASSYGSLYGYTF. CDR3 DNA sequence: TGTGCCAGCAGTTACGGCAGCCTCTATGGCTACACCTTC. V and J are TRBV6-5 and TRBJ1-2; D remains unclear. CDR3 length: 13 amino acids. Germline-derived CDR1 and CDR2 are MNHEY and SVGAGI. Trimming shortened V by 2 bases and J by 4 bases, and 8 bases separated the two germline ends.

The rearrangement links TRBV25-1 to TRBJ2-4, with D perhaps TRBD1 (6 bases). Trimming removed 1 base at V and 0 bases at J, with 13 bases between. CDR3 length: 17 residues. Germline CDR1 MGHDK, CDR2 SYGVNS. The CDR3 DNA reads TGTGCCAGCAGTGAATCAGGGGTCAGACTAGCCAAAAACATTCAGTACTTC. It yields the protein CASSESGVRLAKNIQYF.

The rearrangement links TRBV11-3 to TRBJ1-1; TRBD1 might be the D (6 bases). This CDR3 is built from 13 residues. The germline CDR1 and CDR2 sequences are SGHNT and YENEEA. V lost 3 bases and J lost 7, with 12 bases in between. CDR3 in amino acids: CASSFTRDNEAFF. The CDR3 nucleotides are TGTGCCAGCAGCTTTACAAGGGACAATGAAGCTTTCTTT.

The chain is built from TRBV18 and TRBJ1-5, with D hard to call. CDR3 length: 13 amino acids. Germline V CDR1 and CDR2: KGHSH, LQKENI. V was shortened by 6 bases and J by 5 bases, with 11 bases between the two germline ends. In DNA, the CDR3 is TGTGCCAGCTCGCCGTCTAGGGATCAGCCCCAGCATTTT. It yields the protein CASSPSRDQPQHF.

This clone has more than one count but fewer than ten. The CDR3 loop reads CASSPGPSTDTQYF. For the CDR3, the DNA is TGTGCCAGCAGTCCTGGACCTAGCACAGATACGCAGTATTTT. The V call is TRBV6-1, the J call TRBJ2-3; no clear D. Germline loops: CDR1 MNHNS, CDR2 SASEGT. CDR3 length: 14 residues. Deletions cut 5 bases from V and 0 bases from J, with 9 bases between.

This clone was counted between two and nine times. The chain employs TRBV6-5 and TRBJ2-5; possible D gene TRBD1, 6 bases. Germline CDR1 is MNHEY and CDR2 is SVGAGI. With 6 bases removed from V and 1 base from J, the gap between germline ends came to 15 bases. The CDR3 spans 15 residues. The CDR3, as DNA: TGTGCCAGCAGCCGGTCAGGGGAATCCCAAGAGACCCAGTACTTC. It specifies CASSRSGESQETQYF.

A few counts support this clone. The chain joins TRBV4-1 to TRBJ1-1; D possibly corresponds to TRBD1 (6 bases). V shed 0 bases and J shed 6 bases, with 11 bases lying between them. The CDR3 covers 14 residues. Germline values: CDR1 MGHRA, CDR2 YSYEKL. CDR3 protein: CASSQDPGHSEAFF. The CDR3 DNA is TGCGCCAGCAGCCAAGATCCGGGACACTCTGAAGCTTTCTTT.

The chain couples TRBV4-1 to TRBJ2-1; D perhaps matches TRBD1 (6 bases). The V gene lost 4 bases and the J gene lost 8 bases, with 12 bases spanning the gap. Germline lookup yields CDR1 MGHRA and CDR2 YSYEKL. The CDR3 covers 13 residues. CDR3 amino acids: CASSLPGAHEQFF. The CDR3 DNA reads TGCGCCAGCAGCCTCCCAGGGGCCCATGAGCAGTTCTTC.

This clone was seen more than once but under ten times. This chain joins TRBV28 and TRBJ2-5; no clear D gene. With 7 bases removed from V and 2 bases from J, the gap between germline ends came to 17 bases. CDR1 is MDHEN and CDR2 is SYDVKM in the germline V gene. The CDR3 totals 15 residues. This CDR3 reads CASNPELGRQETQYF. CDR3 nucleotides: TGTGCCAGCAACCCCGAACTCGGACGGCAAGAGACCCAGTACTTC.

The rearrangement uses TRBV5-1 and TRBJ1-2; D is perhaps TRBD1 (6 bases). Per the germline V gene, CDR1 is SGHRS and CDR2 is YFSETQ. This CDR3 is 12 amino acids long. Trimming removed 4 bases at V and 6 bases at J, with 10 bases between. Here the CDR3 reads CASSEGVHGYTF. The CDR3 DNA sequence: TGCGCCAGCAGCGAGGGGGTGCATGGCTACACCTTC.

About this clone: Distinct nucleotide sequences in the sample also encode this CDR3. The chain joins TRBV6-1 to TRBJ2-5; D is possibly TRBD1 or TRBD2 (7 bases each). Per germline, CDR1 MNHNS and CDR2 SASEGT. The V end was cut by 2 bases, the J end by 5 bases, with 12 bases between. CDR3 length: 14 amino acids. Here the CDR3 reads CASSENRGGETQYF. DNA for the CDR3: TGTGCCAGCAGTGAAAACAGGGGAGGGGAGACCCAGTACTTC.

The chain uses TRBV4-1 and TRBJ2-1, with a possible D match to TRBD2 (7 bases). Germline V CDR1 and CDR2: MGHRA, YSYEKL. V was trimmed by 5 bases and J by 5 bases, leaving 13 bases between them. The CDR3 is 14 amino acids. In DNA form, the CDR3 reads TGCGCCAGCAGCAGGGGGGAGGGGCACAATGAGCAGTTCTTC. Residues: CASSRGEGHNEQFF.

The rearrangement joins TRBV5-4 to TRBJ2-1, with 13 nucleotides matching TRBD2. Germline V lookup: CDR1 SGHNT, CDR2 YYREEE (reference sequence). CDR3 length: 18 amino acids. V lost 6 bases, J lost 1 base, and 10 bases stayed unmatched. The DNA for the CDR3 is TGTGCCAGCAACACGGGACTAGCGGGATCCATTTCCTACAATGAGCAGTTCTTC. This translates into CASNTGLAGSISYNEQFF. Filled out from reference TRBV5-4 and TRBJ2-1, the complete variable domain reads ETGVTQSPTHLIKTRGQQVTLRCSSQSGHNTVSWYQQALGQGPQFIFQYYREEENGRGNFPPRFSGLQFPNYSSELNVNALELDDSALYLCASNTGLAGSISYNEQFFGPGTRLTVL.

The CDR3 is CASSLPAGAKNIQYF. The DNA for the CDR3 is TGTGCCAGCAGTTTACCAGCAGGGGCCAAAAACATTCAGTACTTC. The chain couples TRBV6-1 to TRBJ2-4, with D possibly matching TRBD1 (5 bases). V gave up 5 bases and J gave up 1 base, with 12 bases separating them. Looked up from germline, CDR1 is MNHNS and CDR2 is SASEGT. The CDR3 sequence is 15 residues long.

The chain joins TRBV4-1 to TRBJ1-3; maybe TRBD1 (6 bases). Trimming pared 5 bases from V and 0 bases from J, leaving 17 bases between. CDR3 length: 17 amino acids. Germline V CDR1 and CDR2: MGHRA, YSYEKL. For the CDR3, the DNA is TGCGCCAGCAGCGTTCTTTCGGGGGCCCACTCTGGAAACACCATATATTTT. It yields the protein CASSVLSGAHSGNTIYF.

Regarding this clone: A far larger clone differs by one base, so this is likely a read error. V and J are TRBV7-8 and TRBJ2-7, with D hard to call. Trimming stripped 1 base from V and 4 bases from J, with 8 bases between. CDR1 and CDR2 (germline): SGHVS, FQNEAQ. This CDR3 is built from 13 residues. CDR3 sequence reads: CASSLGVGYEQYF. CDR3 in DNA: TGTGCCAGCAGCTTAGGGGTGGGTTACGAGCAGTACTTC.